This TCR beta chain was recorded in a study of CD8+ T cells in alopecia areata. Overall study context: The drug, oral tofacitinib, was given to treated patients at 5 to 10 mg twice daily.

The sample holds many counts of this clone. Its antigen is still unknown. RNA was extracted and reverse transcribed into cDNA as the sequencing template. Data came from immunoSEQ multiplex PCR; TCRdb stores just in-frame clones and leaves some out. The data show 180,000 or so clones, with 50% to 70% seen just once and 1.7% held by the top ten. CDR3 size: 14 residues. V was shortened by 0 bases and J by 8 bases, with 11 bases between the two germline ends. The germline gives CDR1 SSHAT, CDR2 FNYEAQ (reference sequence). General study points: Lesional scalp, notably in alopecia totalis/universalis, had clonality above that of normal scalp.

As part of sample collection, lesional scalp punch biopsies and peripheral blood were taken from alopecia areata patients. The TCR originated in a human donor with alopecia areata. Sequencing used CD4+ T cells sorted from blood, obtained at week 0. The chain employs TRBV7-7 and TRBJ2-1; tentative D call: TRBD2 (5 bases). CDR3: CASSLAPAVDEQFF. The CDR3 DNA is TGTGCCAGCAGCTTAGCACCAGCGGTCGATGAGCAGTTCTTC. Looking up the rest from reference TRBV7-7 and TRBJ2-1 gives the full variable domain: GAGVSQSPRYKVTKRGQDVTLRCDPISSHATLYWYQQALGQGPEFLTYFNYEAQPDKSGLPSDRFSAERPEGSISTLTIQRTEQRDSAMYRCASSLAPAVDEQFFGPGTRLTVL.